This TCR beta chain was sequenced in a study of cytomegalovirus exposure and HLA in healthy donors. For this clone: Additional DNA sequences in this sample encode the identical CDR3.

Trimming at V came to 4 bases and at J to 6 bases, leaving 10 bases not matched to a gene. CDR3 length: 15 residues. The germline V gene has CDR1 LNHDA and CDR2 SQIVND (reference sequence). Primers included in the PCR were 60 Vbeta and 13 Jbeta primers. Data came from immunoSEQ multiplex PCR; TCRdb stores just in-frame clones and leaves some out. Here the sample table reports some 150,000 clones. The chain has TRBV19 and TRBJ1-2, with 8 bases matching TRBD1. The sequence came from a man in his forties in good health and CMV-seronegative. Sequenced input: PBMCs. The CDR3 sequence: CASSTYDRGVDGYTF. CDR3 DNA sequence: TGTGCCAGTAGTACTTACGACAGGGGCGTTGATGGCTACACCTTC.